The 25 T cell receptor beta chains presented below share a single source sample, sequenced in a study of blood T cell repertoires in COVID-19. Produced via immunoSEQ multiplex PCR; TCRdb's table is partial and in-frame only. The sample shows under 150,000 clones, roughly 84% of them seen only once. The sequencing sample was made of PBMCs or T cells enriched from blood (not recorded which). Every receptor here comes from a man aged 35-49 years with acute COVID-19.

The rearrangement uses TRBV19 and TRBJ2-7; 7 bases fit TRBD2. From germline, CDR1 is LNHDA and CDR2 SQIVND (reference sequence). Trimming removed 5 bases from V and 0 bases from J; junction bases left unmatched: 10. The CDR3 extends over 16 amino acids. The CDR3 loop reads CASSSSSGSFSYEQYF. DNA of the CDR3: TGTGCCAGTAGTTCGTCTAGCGGAAGCTTCTCCTACGAGCAGTACTTC.

In DNA, the CDR3 is TGTGCCAGCTCACTGACACAGGGGACTGGAAACACCATATATTTT. It translates to CASSLTQGTGNTIYF. This chain connects TRBV18 to TRBJ1-3, with 7 nucleotides matching TRBD1. Germline CDR1 is KGHSH and CDR2 is LQKENI. CDR3 length: 15 residues. V was clipped by 4 bases and J by 2 bases; unmatched bases: 5.

The CDR3 spells CASSQAGVNEQYF. The CDR3 nucleotides read TGTGCCAGCAGTCAAGCAGGGGTAAATGAGCAGTACTTC. The gene calls are TRBV27 and TRBJ2-7; TRBD1 might be the D (6 bases). The germline CDR1 and CDR2 sequences are MNHEY and SMNVEV (reference sequence). Trimming left V 5 bases short and J 7 bases short, with 15 bases between. The CDR3 totals 13 residues.

The J gene is TRBJ1-5, the V gene TRBV2; the D gene is possibly TRBD1 (6 bases). The CDR3 loop spans 15 amino acids. Germline V gene lookup returns CDR1 SNHLY and CDR2 FYNNEI. V was pared by 4 bases and J by 3 bases, with 13 bases between. This CDR3 is CASSGGQFHNQPQHF. The CDR3 DNA is TGTGCCAGCAGTGGGGGGCAGTTTCACAATCAGCCCCAGCATTTT.

A single count supports this clone. The chain joins TRBV7-6 to TRBJ2-1, with a weak D call TRBD2 (5 bases). The CDR3 sequence is 12 residues long. The germline V gene has CDR1 SGHVS and CDR2 FNYEAQ. V was shortened by 1 base and J by 9 bases, with 7 bases between the two germline ends. CDR3 nucleotide sequence: TGTGCCAGCAGCTTAGGTGGGAGTGAGCAGTTCTTC. It is translated as CASSLGGSEQFF. Based on the CDR3 plus reference TRBV7-6 and TRBJ2-1, the full variable domain is GAGVSQSPRYKVTKRGQDVALRCDPISGHVSLYWYRQALGQGPEFLTYFNYEAQQDKSGLPNDRFSAERPEGSISTLTIQRTEQRDSAMYRCASSLGGSEQFFGPGTRLTVL.

The count of this clone is one. This chain uses TRBV29-1 with TRBJ2-7, with 9 bases identical to TRBD2. The ends lost 3 bases at V and 6 bases at J; junction bases unmatched: 3. This CDR3 contains 12 residues. CDR1 is SQVTM, CDR2 ANQGSEA, per germline. DNA of the CDR3: TGCAGCGTTGAGCGGGAGGGCCCCGAGCAGTACTTC. Translated: CSVEREGPEQYF.

The gene calls are TRBV28 and TRBJ1-1; D is unresolved. V was cut by 6 bases and J by 0 bases, with 8 bases left in between. This CDR3 spans 13 amino acids. From germline, CDR1 is MDHEN and CDR2 SYDVKM. CDR3 sequence: CASSSDVNTEAFF. CDR3 sequence (DNA): TGTGCCAGCAGCTCAGATGTGAACACTGAAGCTTTCTTT.

This chain joins TRBV18 and TRBJ1-5; a possible D gene is TRBD1 (6 bases). The CDR3 contains 13 residues. Trimming took off 11 bases at V and 5 bases at J, with 16 bases between the two ends. In germline, CDR1 is KGHSH, CDR2 LQKENI. The CDR3 DNA is TGTGCCGTACAAACAGGGTTGGATCAGCCCCAGCATTTT. Amino acid sequence: CAVQTGLDQPQHF.

This sequence joins TRBV7-8 and TRBJ1-1; D not resolved. The CDR3 loop spans 15 amino acids. Per the germline V gene, CDR1 is SGHVS and CDR2 is FQNEAQ. Trimming removed 4 bases from V and 0 bases from J, with 12 bases in between. The CDR3 region has the DNA TGTGCCAGCAGCTCGGGTAGCCCCATGAACACTGAAGCTTTCTTT. Translated: CASSSGSPMNTEAFF.

The chain couples TRBV7-2 to TRBJ1-2, with TRBD1 matching 12 bases. CDR3 size: 15 residues. Germline values: CDR1 SGHTA, CDR2 FQGNSA. V was clipped by 8 bases and J by 4 bases; unmatched bases: 8. Written as DNA, the CDR3 is TGTGCCAGCGACTTAGGGACAGGGGGCAGCTATGGCTACACCTTC. This codes for CASDLGTGGSYGYTF.

The sample holds one count of this clone. The chain uses TRBV5-1 and TRBJ2-3, with D possibly matching TRBD2 (6 bases). Trimming took 0 bases from V and 1 from J, leaving 12 bases between them. Germline CDR1 is SGHRS and CDR2 is YFSETQ. This CDR3 has 16 amino acids. The CDR3 sequence is CASSLVSGGGTDTQYF. For the CDR3, the DNA is TGCGCCAGCAGCTTGGTTTCCGGCGGGGGCACAGATACGCAGTATTTT.

Remarks on this clone: Other DNA sequences in the sample encode the same CDR3. V and J are TRBV16 and TRBJ2-2; TRBD1 might be the D (5 bases). Germline V gives CDR1 KGHSY, CDR2 FQNENV. With 2 bases removed from V and 2 bases from J, the gap between germline ends came to 12 bases. This CDR3 is built from 16 residues. CDR3 coding DNA: TGTGCCAGCAGCCAAAGGGCAGGGATAAACACCGGGGAGCTGTTTTTT. Translating it yields CASSQRAGINTGELFF.

This clone was seen only a few times. J is TRBJ1-5 and V is TRBV6-2 or TRBV6-3, with TRBD1 identical over 9 bases. The CDR3 loop spans 15 amino acids. Germline CDR1 reads MNHEY; CDR2 reads SVGEGT. V gave up 5 bases and J gave up 5 bases; unmatched junction bases: 7. The CDR3 coding sequence is TGTGCCAGCAGTCCCGACAGGGGGTGGCATCAGCCCCAGCATTTT. It codes for CASSPDRGWHQPQHF.

This sequence joins TRBV20-1 and TRBJ1-5; D unclear. CDR3 length equals 17 residues. Trimming shortened V by 3 bases and J by 0 bases, and 18 bases separated the two germline ends. CDR1 DFQATT and CDR2 SNEGSKA come from the germline V gene (reference sequence). DNA of the CDR3: TGCAGTGCTAGTGTGGCGGAGGGAGCGAATAGCAATCAGCCCCAGCATTTT. It specifies CSASVAEGANSNQPQHF.

The chain couples TRBV7-2 to TRBJ2-1; D gene ambiguous. V gave up 0 bases and J gave up 5 bases, with 5 bases separating them. This CDR3 has 13 amino acids. Germline V CDR1 and CDR2: SGHTA, FQGNSA. The CDR3 sequence is CASSLAQNNEQFF. DNA for the CDR3: TGTGCCAGCAGCTTAGCGCAGAACAATGAGCAGTTCTTC.

The genes are TRBV2 and TRBJ2-7, with D hard to call. Germline CDR1 and CDR2: SNHLY and FYNNEI. The CDR3 covers 15 residues. Trimming removed 6 bases at V and 4 bases at J, with 19 bases between. CDR3 in DNA: TGTGCCAGCAGACCCCTAGGCGATGCACATTACGAGCAGTACTTC. Amino acid sequence: CASRPLGDAHYEQYF.

The J gene is TRBJ1-2, the V gene TRBV28, with a tentative D call TRBD1 (5 bases). CDR3 length: 14 residues. Germline V CDR1 and CDR2: MDHEN, SYDVKM. V dropped 8 bases and J dropped 4 bases, with 17 bases sitting between them. The CDR3 region is CASRTTQGGYGYTF. The DNA for the CDR3 is TGTGCCAGCCGCACAACCCAGGGAGGCTATGGCTACACCTTC.

This chain uses TRBV19 with TRBJ1-4, with D possibly being TRBD1 (6 bases). V lost 4 bases and J lost 3, with 12 bases in between. The CDR3 consists of 15 residues. CDR1 is LNHDA and CDR2 is SQIVND in the germline V gene (reference sequence). In DNA form, the CDR3 reads TGTGCCAGTAGTAGGATCCGGACAGCTAATGAAAAACTGTTTTTT. Encoded protein: CASSRIRTANEKLFF.

The rearrangement links TRBV2 to TRBJ1-1; D uncertain. The CDR3 totals 12 residues. Per the germline V gene, CDR1 is SNHLY and CDR2 is FYNNEI. V lost 3 bases and J 3 bases, leaving 5 bases between the germline ends. The CDR3 nucleotides read TGTGCCAGCAGTGAGCACTACACTGAAGCTTTCTTT. Translating it yields CASSEHYTEAFF. Filled out from reference TRBV2 and TRBJ1-1, the complete variable domain reads EPEVTQTPSHQVTQMGQEVILRCVPISNHLYFYWYRQILGQKVEFLVSFYNNEISEKSEIFDDQFSVERPDGSNFTLKIRSTKLEDSAMYFCASSEHYTEAFFGQGTRLTVV.

The V gene is TRBV29-1, the J gene TRBJ2-7; D may be TRBD1 (6 bases). V was shortened by 1 base and J by 2 bases, with 9 bases between the two germline ends. CDR1 and CDR2 from the germline V gene are SQVTM and ANQGSEA. The CDR3 contains 13 residues. CDR3 DNA sequence: TGCAGCGTTGAAGGGGGGCGGACCTACGAGCAGTACTTC. It codes for CSVEGGRTYEQYF.

The chain links TRBV18 to TRBJ2-1, with D maybe TRBD2 (6 bases). Per germline, CDR1 KGHSH and CDR2 LQKENI. The V gene lost 4 bases and the J gene lost 8 bases, with 21 bases spanning the gap. The CDR3 spans 16 residues. This CDR3 is CASSLPTAGNEHEQFF. The CDR3, as DNA: TGTGCCAGCTCACTTCCAACCGCGGGAAACGAGCATGAGCAGTTCTTC.

The chain is built from TRBV19 and TRBJ1-5; no firm D call. The CDR3 spans 14 residues. Germline V lookup: CDR1 LNHDA, CDR2 SQIVND (reference sequence). V shed 3 bases and J shed 7 bases, with 13 bases lying between them. The CDR3 here is CASSISGFGQPQHF. The CDR3 nucleotides are TGTGCCAGTAGTATTTCCGGGTTCGGCCAGCCCCAGCATTTT.

V and J are TRBV19 and TRBJ1-5; 7 bases are shared with TRBD1. CDR1 LNHDA and CDR2 SQIVND come from the germline V gene (reference sequence). This CDR3 spans 12 amino acids. The junction had 3 bases not matched to a gene; V was cut back by 7 bases and J by 6 bases. The CDR3 DNA sequence: TGTGCCAGTACAGGGGGAGGTCAGCCCCAGCATTTT. Residues: CASTGGGQPQHF. Full variable domain (missing parts from reference TRBV19 and TRBJ1-5): DGGITQSPKYLFRKEGQNVTLSCEQNLNHDAMYWYRQDPGQGLRLIYYSQIVNDFQKGDIAEGYSVSREKKESFPLTVTSAQKNPTAFYLCASTGGGQPQHFGDGTRLSIL.

The rearrangement joins TRBV6-2 or TRBV6-3 to TRBJ1-5, with D uncertain. The CDR3 has 16 amino acids. Germline values: CDR1 MNHEY, CDR2 SVGEGT. Trimming pared 0 bases from V and 1 base from J, leaving 10 bases between. CDR3 amino acids: CASSYSPDISNQPQHF. The DNA for the CDR3 is TGTGCCAGCAGTTACTCGCCAGACATCAGCAATCAGCCCCAGCATTTT.

The chain carries TRBV12-2 and TRBJ2-7; the table names TRBD1, a call not compared with the DNA. TRBV12-2 is a pseudogene. CDR3 length equals 15 residues. CDR3 nucleotides: TGTGCAAGTCGCTTAATAAAGGGGAAGGCCTACGAGCAGTACTTC. Its protein product is CASRLIKGKAYEQYF.